These 28 T cell receptor beta chains originate from one sample sequenced in a study of monozygotic twins with inflammatory bowel disease. Reprocessing the 5' RACE reads, TCRdb reports a single entry for every CDR3 protein and omits DNA. The listing records about 160,000 distinct CDR3 sequences. The sample taken for sequencing was blood. These receptors all stem from a human donor with ulcerative colitis or Crohn's disease, or a healthy co-twin of an affected twin (not recorded which).

The gene calls are TRBV20-1 and TRBJ2-5; the D call from TCRdb, TRBD1, cannot be confirmed without DNA. The CDR3 has 15 amino acids. Germline loops: CDR1 DFQATT, CDR2 SNEGSKA (reference sequence). The chain's CDR3 is CSARALAGAGETQYF.

The rearrangement links TRBV5-5 to TRBJ1-1; with no DNA, the TCRdb D assignment of TRBD1 cannot be verified. From germline, CDR1 is SGHKS and CDR2 YYEKEE (reference sequence). This CDR3 region has 17 residues. CDR3 loop: CASSLTPVTHSSTEAFF.

The rearrangement links TRBV6-1 to TRBJ2-3. Germline V gene data show CDR1 as MNHNS and CDR2 as SASEGT. The CDR3 runs to 12 residues. The CDR3 sequence is CASSTSANTQYF.

This chain uses TRBV6-6 with TRBJ2-7. CDR1 is MNHNY and CDR2 is SVGAGI in the germline V gene (reference sequence). The CDR3 contains 13 residues. The CDR3 loop reads CASSYEGTSERYF.

V is TRBV19 and J is TRBJ2-7; TCRdb selects TRBD1, and the lack of DNA leaves this call unchecked. The CDR3 length is 15 residues. Germline loops: CDR1 LNHDA, CDR2 SQIVND (reference sequence). CDR3 region: CASSRNRDRGYEQYF.

The chain couples TRBV15 to TRBJ2-6. CDR1 and CDR2 from the germline V gene are LNHNV and YYDKDF (reference sequence). This CDR3 region has 16 residues. CDR3 sequence: CATSRDQESGANVLTF.

CDR3 in amino acids: CASSSFGSTDTQYF. The chain recombines TRBV7-2 with TRBJ2-3. The CDR3 covers 14 residues. CDR1 and CDR2 (germline): SGHTA, FQGNSA.

This rearrangement joins TRBV2 to TRBJ2-4; the D call of TRBD2 rests on TCRdb alone, since no DNA is present to check it. Germline V lookup: CDR1 SNHLY, CDR2 FYNNEI. The length of the CDR3 is 14 residues. The CDR3 reads CASSPRAGKNIQYF. The full variable domain, its missing parts supplied by reference TRBV2 and TRBJ2-4, is EPEVTQTPSHQVTQMGQEVILRCVPISNHLYFYWYRQILGQKVEFLVSFYNNEISEKSEIFDDQFSVERPDGSNFTLKIRSTKLEDSAMYFCASSPRAGKNIQYFGAGTRLSVL.

This chain joins TRBV10-3 and TRBJ2-1; the TRBD1 assignment by TCRdb is unverifiable without DNA. The CDR3 has 13 amino acids. CDR1 and CDR2 (germline): ENHRY, SYGVKD. The CDR3 is CAVRDRGLGEQFF.

The chain joins TRBV5-1 to TRBJ2-7; as DNA is missing, the TRBD1 call by TCRdb cannot be tested. CDR1 SGHRS and CDR2 YFSETQ come from the germline V gene. The CDR3 covers 13 residues. CDR3 protein: CASSLLGAHEQYF. Full variable domain (remainder filled in from reference TRBV5-1 and TRBJ2-7): KAGVTQTPRYLIKTRGQQVTLSCSPISGHRSVSWYQQTPGQGLQFLFEYFSETQRNKGNFPGRFSGRQFSNSRSEMNVSTLELGDSALYLCASSLLGAHEQYFGPGTRLTVT.

The V and J genes are TRBV7-8 and TRBJ2-4; TCRdb selects TRBD1, and the lack of DNA leaves this call unchecked. The germline V gene has CDR1 SGHVS and CDR2 FQNEAQ. The CDR3 has 17 residues. This CDR3 reads CASRLEAGVVAKNIQYF.

This CDR3 is CATSDPGLASYNEQFF. The V gene is TRBV24-1, the J gene TRBJ2-1; as DNA is missing, the TRBD2 call by TCRdb cannot be tested. Germline lookup yields CDR1 KGHDR and CDR2 SFDVKD. There are 16 residues in the CDR3.

This chain joins TRBV2 and TRBJ2-1; with no DNA, the TCRdb D assignment of TRBD2 cannot be verified. Germline V gives CDR1 SNHLY, CDR2 FYNNEI. The CDR3 length is 15 residues. The CDR3 sequence: CASTRLQGSYNEQFF.

The rearrangement links TRBV20-1 to TRBJ2-5; TCRdb's assignment of TRBD1 cannot be checked, as there is no DNA. The CDR3 is 15 amino acids. Germline CDR1 DFQATT, CDR2 SNEGSKA (reference sequence). The CDR3 region is CSARKDSLDLETQYF.

The chain links TRBV18 to TRBJ2-7. This CDR3 contains 15 residues. Germline assignment: CDR1 KGHSH and CDR2 LQKENI. CDR3 protein: CASSPGQGTTYEQYF. The full variable domain, with the rest looked up from reference TRBV18 and TRBJ2-7, is NAGVMQNPRHLVRRRGQEARLRCSPMKGHSHVYWYRQLPEEGLKFMVYLQKENIIDESGMPKERFSAEFPKEGPSILRIQQVVRGDSAAYFCASSPGQGTTYEQYFGPGTRLTVT.

CDR3 residues: CARSSRDRVLGQPQHF. The chain has TRBV19 and TRBJ1-5; the D gene TCRdb calls, TRBD1, cannot be checked with no DNA. Germline values: CDR1 LNHDA, CDR2 SQIVND (reference sequence). CDR3 size: 16 residues.

This chain connects TRBV10-3 to TRBJ2-5; with no DNA, the TCRdb D assignment of TRBD1 cannot be verified. This CDR3 region has 13 residues. CDR1 and CDR2 from the germline V gene are ENHRY and SYGVKD. This CDR3 reads CAISDRQGETQYF.

The CDR3 protein is CASSAAGSLNYGYTF. This sequence joins TRBV3-1 and TRBJ1-2. Looked up from germline, CDR1 is LGHDT and CDR2 is YNNKEL (reference sequence). The CDR3 has 15 residues.

This sequence joins TRBV3-1 and TRBJ2-1. The CDR3 runs 12 residues. Germline V gives CDR1 LGHDT, CDR2 YNNKEL (reference sequence). The CDR3 here is CASSRTNNEQFF.

The J gene is TRBJ2-7, the V gene TRBV27; TCRdb's D gene call, TRBD1, goes unchecked for lack of DNA. CDR1 is MNHEY and CDR2 is SMNVEV in the germline V gene (reference sequence). This CDR3 is built from 14 residues. CDR3 amino acids: CASSSGQGSYEQYF.

The rearrangement uses TRBV5-1 and TRBJ2-7; absent DNA, TCRdb's TRBD1 call cannot be checked. The length of the CDR3 is 15 residues. CDR1 is SGHRS and CDR2 is YFSETQ in the germline V gene. This chain's CDR3 is CASSLGGGPPYEQYF.

The CDR3 reads CASSPGSYSYEQYF. The chain combines TRBV5-6 with TRBJ2-7; the D call from TCRdb, TRBD1, cannot be confirmed without DNA. The CDR3 is 14 amino acids. CDR1 and CDR2 (germline): SGHDT, YYEEEE.

This chain links TRBV20-1 with TRBJ1-3; TCRdb's D call of TRBD1 is untestable without DNA. The CDR3 totals 16 residues. Germline V lookup: CDR1 DFQATT, CDR2 SNEGSKA (reference sequence). CDR3 loop: CSAHRVYGGSGNTIYF.

This chain uses TRBV7-9 with TRBJ2-7. The CDR3 sequence is 12 residues long. Germline CDR1 reads SEHNR; CDR2 reads FQNEAQ (reference sequence). Here the CDR3 reads CASSLMPHEQYF.

The J gene is TRBJ2-3, the V gene TRBV20-1; TCRdb returns TRBD2, unconfirmable since there is no DNA. The CDR3 is 16 amino acids. Germline V gene sequence: CDR1 DFQATT, CDR2 SNEGSKA (reference sequence). CDR3 loop: CSARVSGGAWTDTQYF.

The rearrangement joins TRBV20-1 to TRBJ2-7; no DNA is available, so the TRBD2 call from TCRdb remains unchecked. The V gene's germline CDR1 is DFQATT and CDR2 SNEGSKA (reference sequence). The CDR3 runs to 15 residues. CDR3 in amino acids: CSASIIAGGPYEQYF.

The chain combines TRBV15 with TRBJ2-3; TCRdb designates TRBD2, a call that cannot be tested without DNA. Per germline, CDR1 LNHNV and CDR2 YYDKDF (reference sequence). This CDR3 is 17 amino acids long. This CDR3 is CATSRGPSGSGTDTQYF.

The V and J genes are TRBV15 and TRBJ1-6; TCRdb selects TRBD1, and the lack of DNA leaves this call unchecked. CDR1 and CDR2 (germline): LNHNV, YYDKDF (reference sequence). This CDR3 is 17 amino acids long. The CDR3 loop reads CATSRYLPGAEDSPLHF.